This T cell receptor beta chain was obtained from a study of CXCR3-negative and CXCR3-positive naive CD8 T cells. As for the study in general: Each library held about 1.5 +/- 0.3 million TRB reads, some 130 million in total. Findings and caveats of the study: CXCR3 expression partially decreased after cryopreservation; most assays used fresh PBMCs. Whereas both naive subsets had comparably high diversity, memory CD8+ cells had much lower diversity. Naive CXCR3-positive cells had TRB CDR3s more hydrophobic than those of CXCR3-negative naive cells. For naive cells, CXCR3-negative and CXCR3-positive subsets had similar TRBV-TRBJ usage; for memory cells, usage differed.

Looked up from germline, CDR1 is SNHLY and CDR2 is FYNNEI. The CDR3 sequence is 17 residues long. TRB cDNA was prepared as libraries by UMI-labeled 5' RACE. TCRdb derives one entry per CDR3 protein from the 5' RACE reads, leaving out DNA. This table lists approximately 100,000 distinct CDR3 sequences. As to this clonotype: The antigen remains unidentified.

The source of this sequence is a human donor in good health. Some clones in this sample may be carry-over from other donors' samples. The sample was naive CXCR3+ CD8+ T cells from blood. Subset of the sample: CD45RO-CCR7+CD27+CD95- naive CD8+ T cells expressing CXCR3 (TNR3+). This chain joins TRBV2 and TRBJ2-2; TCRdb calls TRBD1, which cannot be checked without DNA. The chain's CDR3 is CASSPQEGAATTGELFF. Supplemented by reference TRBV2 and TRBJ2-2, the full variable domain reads EPEVTQTPSHQVTQMGQEVILRCVPISNHLYFYWYRQILGQKVEFLVSFYNNEISEKSEIFDDQFSVERPDGSNFTLKIRSTKLEDSAMYFCASSPQEGAATTGELFFGEGSRLTVL.